Each of the 27 T cell receptor beta chains below was sequenced from the same sample in a study of shared clonotypes between healthy human individuals. Clones were read by immunoSEQ multiplex PCR, and TCRdb kept only the in-frame ones, dropping some. The data hold about a million clones, with 60% to 80% observed a single time. Sample: memory CD4+ T cells from PBMCs. This sample's subset: CD45RA-negative fraction. These receptors came from a man younger than 30 in good health. Some clones in this sample may be carry-over from other donors' samples.

CDR3 protein: CAISESRTSPKGYTF. The CDR3 nucleotides read TGTGCCATCAGTGAGTCGCGGACATCCCCAAAAGGCTACACCTTC. The chain employs TRBV10-3 and TRBJ1-2; a weak D match, TRBD1 (5 bases). The CDR3 covers 15 residues. Germline V lookup: CDR1 ENHRY, CDR2 SYGVKD. Deletions cut 0 bases from V and 8 bases from J, with 16 bases between.

The rearrangement joins TRBV12-2 to TRBJ2-4; TRBD2 reflects the table's D call only, with no check against the DNA. TRBV12-2 has pseudogene status. The CDR3 contains 16 residues. CDR3 region: CASRSLAGVAKNIQYF. In nucleotides, the CDR3 is TGTGCAAGTCGCTCCCTAGCGGGAGTTGCCAAAAACATTCAGTACTTC.

This clone appeared a few times. This sequence joins TRBV30 and TRBJ1-1; no clear D. The V and J ends lost 3 bases and 1 base respectively, with 9 bases between them. Germline V gene data show CDR1 as GTSNPN and CDR2 as SVGIG (reference sequence). The CDR3 has 13 amino acids. CDR3 bases: TGTGCCTGGAGAAGGCAGGCGAACACTGAAGCTTTCTTT. It encodes CAWRRQANTEAFF.

The J gene is TRBJ2-2, the V gene TRBV7-3; 13 bases fit TRBD2. CDR3 length equals 18 residues. J gave up 6 bases and V 4 bases, and 11 bases lay outside the gene matches. The V gene's germline CDR1 is SGHTA and CDR2 FQGTGA. CDR3 protein: CASSSHRTSGRAPGELFF. The CDR3 DNA is TGTGCCAGCAGCTCCCATCGTACTAGCGGGAGGGCCCCCGGGGAGCTGTTTTTT.

This chain links TRBV4-3 with TRBJ2-1; possible D gene TRBD2, 5 bases. Germline assignment: CDR1 LGHNA and CDR2 YSLEER. This CDR3 is built from 16 residues. Trimming cost V 0 bases and J 9 bases, with 18 bases left between them. The CDR3 bases are TGCGCCAGCAGCCAAGATCTTCGGCTAGCCTCAACTGAGCAGTTCTTC. Translating it yields CASSQDLRLASTEQFF.

The V call is TRBV6-5, the J call TRBJ2-1, with TRBD2 matching over 7 bases. Unmatched junction bases numbered 1, after V lost 2 bases and J lost 6 bases. Per germline, CDR1 MNHEY and CDR2 SVGAGI. The CDR3 loop spans 13 amino acids. The CDR3 sequence is CASSYGGGNEQFF. In nucleotides, the CDR3 is TGTGCCAGCAGTTACGGGGGGGGCAATGAGCAGTTCTTC.

This sequence joins TRBV11-2 and TRBJ2-7, with 8 bases matching TRBD2. V shed 1 base, J shed 3 bases, and the junction held 8 bases outside the gene matches. The germline gives CDR1 SGHAT, CDR2 FQNNGV. The CDR3 covers 16 residues. The DNA for the CDR3 is TGTGCCAGCAGCTTAGCCCAAAGCGGGAGTTACTACGAGCAGTACTTC. It encodes CASSLAQSGSYYEQYF. Looking up the rest from reference TRBV11-2 and TRBJ2-7 gives the full variable domain: EAGVAQSPRYKIIEKRQSVAFWCNPISGHATLYWYQQILGQGPKLLIQFQNNGVVDDSQLPKDRFSAERLKGVDSTLKIQPAKLEDSAVYLCASSLAQSGSYYEQYFGPGTRLTVT.

V usage is TRBV10-3 and J usage is TRBJ2-5; 7 bases line up with TRBD2. CDR3 size: 15 residues. Germline V gene lookup returns CDR1 ENHRY and CDR2 SYGVKD. After removal of 7 bases from V and 1 base from J, the junction contained 9 bases not matched to a gene. CDR3 in DNA: TGTGCCATCAATCCCTCGGGGGGATCCCAAGAGACCCAGTACTTC. This translates into CAINPSGGSQETQYF.

A note on this clone: At one end, the junction sequence differs from germline, possibly due to a read error. V usage is TRBV11-1 and J usage is TRBJ2-3, with 7 bases aligning to TRBD2. The CDR3 extends over 13 amino acids. Germline V gene data show CDR1 as SGHAT and CDR2 as FQDESV (reference sequence). CDR3 protein: CATSGAGTDTQYF. CDR3 DNA: TGTGCCACCAGCGGGGCAGGCACAGATACGCAGTATTTT.

This clone was picked up a small number of times. This chain links TRBV15 with TRBJ1-2; the D is unclear. The ends were cut back, 2 bases at V and 3 bases at J, with 4 bases in the middle. The CDR3 extends over 12 amino acids. Germline CDR1 is LNHNV and CDR2 is YYDKDF (reference sequence). The CDR3, as DNA: TGTGCCACCAGCAGACAGGACTATGGCTACACCTTC. It specifies CATSRQDYGYTF.

Comments on this clone: This could be a read error, since a much larger clone is one nucleotide away. V and J are TRBV11-3 and TRBJ2-1, with no clear D. The length of the CDR3 is 13 residues. Deletions cut 4 bases from V and 4 bases from J, with 8 bases between. Germline assignment: CDR1 SGHNT and CDR2 YENEEA. The CDR3 DNA follows: TGTGCCAGCAGCTATGACTCTTACAATGAGCAGTTCTTC. Translating gives CASSYDSYNEQFF.

The chain recombines TRBV11-2 with TRBJ2-1; the D gene could be TRBD1 or TRBD2 (5 bases each). CDR3 size: 15 residues. The germline V gene encodes CDR1 SGHAT and CDR2 FQNNGV. V was clipped by 1 base and J by 14 bases, with 21 bases between them. CDR3 bases: TGTGCCAGCAGCTTAGTTCCGGGACCTACTTATGTCGAGTTCTTC. Translating it yields CASSLVPGPTYVEFF.

This chain connects TRBV5-4 to TRBJ1-4, with D uncertain. Trimming removed 4 bases at V and 2 bases at J, with 6 bases between. CDR3 length: 13 residues. The germline CDR1 and CDR2 sequences are SGHNT and YYREEE (reference sequence). The CDR3 nucleotides read TGTGCCAGCAGCCTGAACACTAATGAAAAACTGTTTTTT. It translates to CASSLNTNEKLFF.

There are a few counts of this clone. V is TRBV25-1 and J is TRBJ2-2; D is possibly TRBD1 (5 bases). The V gene's germline CDR1 is MGHDK and CDR2 SYGVNS. With 3 bases removed from V and 3 bases from J, the gap between germline ends came to 11 bases. The CDR3 has 15 residues. CDR3 DNA: TGTGCCAGCAGTGAGATAGGGGTTCACACCGGGGAGCTGTTTTTT. Protein sequence: CASSEIGVHTGELFF.

This clone was counted a single time. The chain joins TRBV6-4 to TRBJ1-6; perhaps TRBD1 as D (5 bases). Per germline, CDR1 MRHNA and CDR2 SNTAGT. V lost 6 bases and J lost 8, with 14 bases in between. The CDR3 spans 14 residues. The CDR3 DNA reads as TGTGCCAGCAGAGGAGGGACGGGCGATTCACCCCTCCACTTT. Its translation: CASRGGTGDSPLHF.

Notes on this clone: One end of the junction is discordant with germline, which a read error may explain. The rearrangement uses TRBV7-8 and TRBJ1-1; 7 positions match TRBD1. The CDR3 covers 14 residues. In germline, CDR1 is SGHVS, CDR2 FQNEAQ. The chain's CDR3 is CASRRQGLNTEAFF. CDR3 coding DNA: TGTGCGAGCAGGAGACAGGGATTGAACACTGAAGCTTTCTTT.

The chain joins TRBV5-1 to TRBJ1-3; no definite D call. Germline V gives CDR1 SGHRS, CDR2 YFSETQ. This CDR3 contains 15 residues. V gave up 0 bases and J gave up 5 bases, with 12 bases separating them. DNA for the CDR3: TGCGCCAGCAGCTTGGCCCCCGGCGCACGAAACACCATATATTTT. It is translated as CASSLAPGARNTIYF.

The rearrangement uses TRBV5-1 and TRBJ2-7, with TRBD1 matching over 7 bases. The CDR3 has 15 amino acids. The ends lost 4 bases at V and 9 bases at J; junction bases unmatched: 16. Germline V CDR1 and CDR2: SGHRS, YFSETQ. CDR3 region: CASSAETGVPGVQYF. CDR3 DNA: TGCGCCAGCAGCGCAGAAACAGGGGTCCCCGGGGTGCAGTACTTC. Full variable domain (outside the CDR3, taken from reference TRBV5-1 and TRBJ2-7): KAGVTQTPRYLIKTRGQQVTLSCSPISGHRSVSWYQQTPGQGLQFLFEYFSETQRNKGNFPGRFSGRQFSNSRSEMNVSTLELGDSALYLCASSAETGVPGVQYFGPGTRLTVT.

The V and J genes are TRBV27 and TRBJ2-7; 11 bases align to TRBD2. Germline values: CDR1 MNHEY, CDR2 SMNVEV (reference sequence). The CDR3 sequence is 16 residues long. V lost 8 bases to trimming and J lost 3 bases; unmatched junction nucleotides: 12. This CDR3 reads CASGHGTSGSVYEQYF. CDR3 coding DNA: TGTGCCAGCGGTCACGGCACTAGCGGGAGTGTCTACGAGCAGTACTTC.

With respect to this clone: The same CDR3 arises from other DNA sequences in this sample as well. J is TRBJ1-3 and V is TRBV9; the D is unclear. This CDR3 comprises 15 residues. V lost 0 bases to trimming and J lost 0 bases, with 7 bases between them. Per the germline V gene, CDR1 is SGDLS and CDR2 is YYNGEE. The CDR3 DNA sequence: TGTGCCAGCAGCGTAGGTCCGAGCTCTGGAAACACCATATATTTT. Amino acids: CASSVGPSSGNTIYF.

The V call is TRBV18, the J call TRBJ2-7; TRBD1 matches 7 bases. This CDR3 spans 16 amino acids. V shed 3 bases, J shed 2 bases, and the junction held 10 bases outside the gene matches. The germline CDR1 and CDR2 sequences are KGHSH and LQKENI. The CDR3 loop is CASSPAGGQLTYEQYF. For the CDR3, the DNA is TGTGCCAGCTCACCGGCAGGGGGTCAACTTACCTACGAGCAGTACTTC.

The chain couples TRBV2 to TRBJ2-2; D is possibly TRBD1 (6 bases). CDR1 SNHLY and CDR2 FYNNEI come from the germline V gene. Trimming stripped 7 bases from V and 5 bases from J, with 14 bases between. The CDR3 runs to 14 residues. The CDR3 DNA reads TGTGCCAGCACCAGGGGTTCGGGGACCGGGGAGCTGTTTTTT. This gives the protein CASTRGSGTGELFF.

The genes are TRBV18 and TRBJ2-2; 8 bases fit TRBD2. Germline CDR1 reads KGHSH; CDR2 reads LQKENI. The ends lost 2 bases at V and 4 bases at J; junction bases unmatched: 9. The CDR3 runs to 17 residues. CDR3 region: CASSPSFSAGGTGELFF. CDR3 DNA sequence: TGTGCCAGCTCACCATCCTTTAGCGCGGGGGGCACCGGGGAGCTGTTTTTT. Full variable domain (rest looked up from reference TRBV18 and TRBJ2-2): NAGVMQNPRHLVRRRGQEARLRCSPMKGHSHVYWYRQLPEEGLKFMVYLQKENIIDESGMPKERFSAEFPKEGPSILRIQQVVRGDSAAYFCASSPSFSAGGTGELFFGEGSRLTVL.

This clone was found a few times. V gene TRBV2 combines with J gene TRBJ2-7; 7 bases are a match to TRBD2. Trimming took 8 bases from V and 3 from J; bases not matched to a gene: 10. From germline, CDR1 is SNHLY and CDR2 FYNNEI. The CDR3 runs 14 residues. In nucleotides, the CDR3 is TGTGCCAGCCAGGCCGCTAGCGGTCACTACGAGCAGTACTTC. As protein: CASQAASGHYEQYF.

The J gene is TRBJ1-4, the V gene TRBV9; maybe TRBD1 (5 bases). The germline V gene encodes CDR1 SGDLS and CDR2 YYNGEE. The CDR3 runs to 14 residues. V was cut by 3 bases and J by 3 bases, with 9 bases left in between. The DNA of the CDR3 is TGTGCCAGCAGCGCGGGGGGAGCTAATGAAAAACTGTTTTTT. It specifies CASSAGGANEKLFF.

The chain is built from TRBV2 and TRBJ1-2, with D perhaps TRBD1 (5 bases). From germline, CDR1 is SNHLY and CDR2 FYNNEI. V gave up 2 bases and J gave up 5 bases, with 12 bases separating them. This CDR3 is built from 14 residues. The CDR3 nucleotides are TGTGCCAGCAGTGAACAGGGACTCACTTATGGCTACACCTTC. Translated: CASSEQGLTYGYTF.

This clone showed up just a few times. The genes are TRBV7-2 and TRBJ2-2, with D tentatively TRBD2 (6 bases). The germline CDR1 and CDR2 sequences are SGHTA and FQGNSA. The length of the CDR3 is 13 residues. Deletions cut 4 bases from V and 10 bases from J, with 13 bases between. The CDR3 nucleotides read TGTGCCAGCAGCTCCCAGGAGGGGAAGGAGCTGTTTTTT. This translates into CASSSQEGKELFF.